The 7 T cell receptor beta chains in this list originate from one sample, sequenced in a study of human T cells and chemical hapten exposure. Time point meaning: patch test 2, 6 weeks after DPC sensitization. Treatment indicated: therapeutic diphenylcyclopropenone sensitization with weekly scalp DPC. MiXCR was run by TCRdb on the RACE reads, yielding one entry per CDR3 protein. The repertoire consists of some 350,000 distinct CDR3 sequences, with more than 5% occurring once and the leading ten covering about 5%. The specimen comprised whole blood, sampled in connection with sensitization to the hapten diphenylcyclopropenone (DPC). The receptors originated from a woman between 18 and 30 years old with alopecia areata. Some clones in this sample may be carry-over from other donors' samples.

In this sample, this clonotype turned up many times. CDR3 bases: TGTGCCAGCAGTTTAGGACATCCTTCAACTAATGAAAAACTGTTTTTT. Protein sequence: CASSLGHPSTNEKLFF. This chain joins TRBV12-3 or TRBV12-4 and TRBJ1-4; D remains unclear. This CDR3 region has 16 residues. V was cut by 1 base and J by 0 bases, with 9 bases left in between.

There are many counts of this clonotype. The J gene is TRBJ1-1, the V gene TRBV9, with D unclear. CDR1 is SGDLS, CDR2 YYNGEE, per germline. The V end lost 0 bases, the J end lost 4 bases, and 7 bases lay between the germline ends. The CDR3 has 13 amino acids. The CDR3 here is CASSVALVTEAFF. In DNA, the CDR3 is TGTGCCAGCAGCGTAGCTTTAGTCACTGAAGCTTTCTTT.

CDR3 sequence reads: CASSLQGAGDTQYF. The CDR3 coding sequence is TGTGCCAGCAGTCTACAGGGGGCTGGAGATACGCAGTATTTT. The gene calls are TRBV6-2 or TRBV6-3 and TRBJ2-3; 9 nucleotides agree with TRBD1. The CDR3 spans 14 residues. Trimming cost V 5 bases and J 5 bases; bases outside gene matches: 5. The germline V gene encodes CDR1 MNHEY and CDR2 SVGEGT.

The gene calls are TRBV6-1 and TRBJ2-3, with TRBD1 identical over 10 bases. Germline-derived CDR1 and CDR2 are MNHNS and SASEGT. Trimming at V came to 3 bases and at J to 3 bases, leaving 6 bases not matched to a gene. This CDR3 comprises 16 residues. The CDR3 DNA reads TGTGCCAGCAGTGACTTAGGGGGACAGGGGACAGATACGCAGTATTTT. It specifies CASSDLGGQGTDTQYF.

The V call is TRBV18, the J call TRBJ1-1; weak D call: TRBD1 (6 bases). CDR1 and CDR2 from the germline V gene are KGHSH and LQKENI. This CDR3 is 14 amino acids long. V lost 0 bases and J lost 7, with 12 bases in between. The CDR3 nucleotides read TGTGCCAGCTCACCACCTGGACAGCCCTATGAAGCTTTCTTT. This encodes CASSPPGQPYEAFF.

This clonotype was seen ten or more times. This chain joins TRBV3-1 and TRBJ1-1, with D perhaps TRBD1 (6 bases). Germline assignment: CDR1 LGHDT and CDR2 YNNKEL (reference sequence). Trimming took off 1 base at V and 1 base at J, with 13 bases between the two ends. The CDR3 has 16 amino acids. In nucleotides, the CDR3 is TGTGCCAGCAGCCAAGCAGCCGACAGGCGGAACACTGAAGCTTTCTTT. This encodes CASSQAADRRNTEAFF.

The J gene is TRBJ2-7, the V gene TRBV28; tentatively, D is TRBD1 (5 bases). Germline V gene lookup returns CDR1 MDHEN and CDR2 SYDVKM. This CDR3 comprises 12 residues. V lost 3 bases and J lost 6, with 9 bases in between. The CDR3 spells CASSFIGVEQYF. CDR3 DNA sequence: TGTGCCAGCAGTTTTATAGGGGTCGAGCAGTACTTC.